This T cell receptor beta chain was captured by sequencing in a study of CDR3 diversity in severe acne. This clonotype was counted ten times or more. V lost 0 bases and J 0 bases, leaving 9 bases between the germline ends. CDR3 length: 16 amino acids. CDR1 is SGHVS, CDR2 FNYEAQ, per germline. TCRdb fed the PCR reads into MiXCR, producing one record per CDR3 protein. The sample lists more than 85,000 distinct CDR3 sequences; roughly 51% were seen once. The chain recombines TRBV7-6 with TRBJ2-1; TRBD2 is a possible D gene (5 bases). Sample: blood. The source is a male donor with acne. The CDR3 reads CASSLAGVSSYNEQFF. Written as DNA, the CDR3 is TGTGCCAGCAGCTTAGCGGGAGTGAGCTCCTACAATGAGCAGTTCTTC.